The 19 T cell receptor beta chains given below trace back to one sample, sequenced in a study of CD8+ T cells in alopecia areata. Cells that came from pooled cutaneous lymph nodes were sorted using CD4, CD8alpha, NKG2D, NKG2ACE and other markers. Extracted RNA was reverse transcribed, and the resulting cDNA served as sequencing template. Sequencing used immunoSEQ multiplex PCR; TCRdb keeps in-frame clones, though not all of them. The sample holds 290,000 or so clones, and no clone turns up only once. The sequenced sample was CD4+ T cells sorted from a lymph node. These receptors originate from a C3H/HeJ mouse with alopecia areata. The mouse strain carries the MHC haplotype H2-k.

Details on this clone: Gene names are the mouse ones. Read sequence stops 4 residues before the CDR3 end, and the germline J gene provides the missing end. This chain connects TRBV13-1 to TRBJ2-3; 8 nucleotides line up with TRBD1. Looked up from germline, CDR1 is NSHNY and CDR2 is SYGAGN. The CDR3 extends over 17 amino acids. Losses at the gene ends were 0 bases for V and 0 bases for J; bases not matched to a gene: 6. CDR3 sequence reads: CASSDAIQGASAETLYF. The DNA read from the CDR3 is TGTGCCAGCAGTGATGCTATCCAGGGGGCTAGTGCAGAA.

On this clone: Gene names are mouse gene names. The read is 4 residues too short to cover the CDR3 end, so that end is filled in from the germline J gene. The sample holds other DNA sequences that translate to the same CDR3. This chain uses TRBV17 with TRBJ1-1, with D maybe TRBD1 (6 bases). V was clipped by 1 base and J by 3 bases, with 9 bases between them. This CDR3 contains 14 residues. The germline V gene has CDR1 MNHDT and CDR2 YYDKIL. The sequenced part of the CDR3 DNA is TGTGCTAGCAGTAGAGGCAGGGGTGACACA. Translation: CASSRGRGDT. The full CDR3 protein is CASSRGRGDTEVFF.

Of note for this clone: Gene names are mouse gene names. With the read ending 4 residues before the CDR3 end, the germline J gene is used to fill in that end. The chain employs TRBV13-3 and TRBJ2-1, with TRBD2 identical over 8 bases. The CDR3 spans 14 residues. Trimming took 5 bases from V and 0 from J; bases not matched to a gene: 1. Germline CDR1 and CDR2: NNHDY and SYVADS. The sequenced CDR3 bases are TGTGCCAGCAGACTGGGGGTTAACTATGCT. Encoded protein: CASRLGVNYA. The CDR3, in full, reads CASRLGVNYAEQFF.

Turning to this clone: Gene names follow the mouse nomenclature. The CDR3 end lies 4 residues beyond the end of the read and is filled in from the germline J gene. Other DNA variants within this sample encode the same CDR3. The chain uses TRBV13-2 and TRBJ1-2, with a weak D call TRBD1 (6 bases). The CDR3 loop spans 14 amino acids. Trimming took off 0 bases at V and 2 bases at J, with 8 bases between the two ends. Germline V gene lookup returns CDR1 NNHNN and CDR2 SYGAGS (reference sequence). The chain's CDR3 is CASGDGGPNSDYTF. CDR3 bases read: TGTGCCAGCGGTGATGGGGGGCCGAACTCC.

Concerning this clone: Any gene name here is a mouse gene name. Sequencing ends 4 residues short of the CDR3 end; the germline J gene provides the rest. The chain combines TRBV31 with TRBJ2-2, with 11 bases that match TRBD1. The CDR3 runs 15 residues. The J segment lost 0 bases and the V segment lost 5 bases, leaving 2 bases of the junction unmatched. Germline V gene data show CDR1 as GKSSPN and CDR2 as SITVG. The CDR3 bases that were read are TGTGCCTGGGGGACAGGGGGTACAAACACCGGG. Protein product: CAWGTGGTNTG. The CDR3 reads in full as CAWGTGGTNTGQLYF.

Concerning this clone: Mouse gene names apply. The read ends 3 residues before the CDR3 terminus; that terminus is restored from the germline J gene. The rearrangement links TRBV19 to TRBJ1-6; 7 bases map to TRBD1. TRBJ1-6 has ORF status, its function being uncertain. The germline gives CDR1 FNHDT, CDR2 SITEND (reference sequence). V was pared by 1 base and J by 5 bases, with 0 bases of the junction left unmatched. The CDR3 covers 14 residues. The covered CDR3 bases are TGTGCCAGCAGTATAACAGGGGATAATTCGCCC. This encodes CASSITGDNSP. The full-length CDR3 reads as CASSITGDNSPLYF.

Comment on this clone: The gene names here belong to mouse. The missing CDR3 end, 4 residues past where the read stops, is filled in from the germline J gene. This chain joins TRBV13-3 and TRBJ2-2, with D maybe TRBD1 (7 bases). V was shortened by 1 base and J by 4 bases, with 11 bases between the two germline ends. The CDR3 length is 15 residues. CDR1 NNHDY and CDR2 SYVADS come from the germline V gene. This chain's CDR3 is CASSDSGGSTGQLYF. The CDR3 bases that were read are TGTGCCAGCAGTGATTCAGGGGGGAGCACCGGG.

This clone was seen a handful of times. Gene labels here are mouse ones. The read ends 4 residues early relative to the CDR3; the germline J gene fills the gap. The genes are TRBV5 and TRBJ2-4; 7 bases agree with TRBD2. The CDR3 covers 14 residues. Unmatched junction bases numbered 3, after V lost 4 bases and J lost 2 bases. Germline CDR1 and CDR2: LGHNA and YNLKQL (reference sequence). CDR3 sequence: CASSPDWDQNTLYF. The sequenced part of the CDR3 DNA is TGTGCCAGCAGCCCAGACTGGGATCAAAAC.

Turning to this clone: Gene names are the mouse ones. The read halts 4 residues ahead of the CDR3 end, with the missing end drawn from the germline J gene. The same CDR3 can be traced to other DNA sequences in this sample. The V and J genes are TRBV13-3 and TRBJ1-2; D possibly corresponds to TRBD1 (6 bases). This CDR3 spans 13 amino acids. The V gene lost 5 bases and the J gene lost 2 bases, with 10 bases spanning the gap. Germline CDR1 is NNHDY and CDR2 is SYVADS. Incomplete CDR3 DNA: TGTGCCAGCAGCCCTCAGGGGAACTCC. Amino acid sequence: CASSPQGNS. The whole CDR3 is CASSPQGNSDYTF.

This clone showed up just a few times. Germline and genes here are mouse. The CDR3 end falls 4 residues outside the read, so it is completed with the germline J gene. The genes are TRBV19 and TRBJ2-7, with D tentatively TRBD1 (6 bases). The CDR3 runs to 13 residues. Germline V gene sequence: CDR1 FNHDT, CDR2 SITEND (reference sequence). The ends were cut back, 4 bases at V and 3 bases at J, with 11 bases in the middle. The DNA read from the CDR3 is TGTGCCAGCAGTCCGGGACAAGACTAT. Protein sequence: CASSPGQDY. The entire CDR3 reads CASSPGQDYEQYF.

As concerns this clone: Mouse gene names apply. The CDR3 sequence is CASSLGRENTGQLYF. The part of the CDR3 DNA that was read is TGTGCCAGCAGCTTAGGCAGGGAGAACACCGGG. The chain employs TRBV3 and TRBJ2-2; the D gene is possibly TRBD1 (5 bases). Sequencing ends 4 residues short of the CDR3 end; the germline J gene provides the rest. This CDR3 contains 15 residues. Germline lookup yields CDR1 SNHLY and CDR2 FYNGKV (reference sequence). V was pared by 1 base and J by 2 bases, with 8 bases between.

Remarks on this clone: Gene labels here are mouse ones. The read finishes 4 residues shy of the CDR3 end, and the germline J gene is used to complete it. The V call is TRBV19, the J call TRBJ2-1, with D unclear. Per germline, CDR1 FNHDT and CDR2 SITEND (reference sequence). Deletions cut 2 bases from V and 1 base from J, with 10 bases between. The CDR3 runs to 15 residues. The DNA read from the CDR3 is TGTGCCAGCAGTATTCGTAACAGAAACTATGCT. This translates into CASSIRNRNYA. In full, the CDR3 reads CASSIRNRNYAEQFF.

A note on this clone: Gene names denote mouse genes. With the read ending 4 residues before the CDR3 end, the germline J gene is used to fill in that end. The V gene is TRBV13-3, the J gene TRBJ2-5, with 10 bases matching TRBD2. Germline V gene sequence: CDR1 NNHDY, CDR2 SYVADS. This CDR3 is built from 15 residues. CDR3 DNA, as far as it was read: TGTGCCAGCAGTGACTGGGGGGGCGCGGGAGAC. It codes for CASSDWGGAGD. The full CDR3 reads CASSDWGGAGDTQYF.

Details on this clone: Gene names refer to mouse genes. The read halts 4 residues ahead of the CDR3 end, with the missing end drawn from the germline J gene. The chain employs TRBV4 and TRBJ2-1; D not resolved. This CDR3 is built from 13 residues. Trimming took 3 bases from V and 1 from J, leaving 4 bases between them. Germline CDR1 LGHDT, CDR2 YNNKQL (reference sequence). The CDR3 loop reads CASSYQNYAEQFF. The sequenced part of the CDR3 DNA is TGTGCCAGCAGCTACCAGAACTATGCT.

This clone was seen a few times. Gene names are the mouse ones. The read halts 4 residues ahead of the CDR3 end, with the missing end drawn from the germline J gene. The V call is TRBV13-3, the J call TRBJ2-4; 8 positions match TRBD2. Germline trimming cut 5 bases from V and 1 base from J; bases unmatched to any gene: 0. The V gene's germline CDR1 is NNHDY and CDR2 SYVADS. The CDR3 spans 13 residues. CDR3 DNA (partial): TGTGCCAGCAGGGACTGGGGTCAAAAC. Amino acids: CASRDWGQN. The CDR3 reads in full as CASRDWGQNTLYF.

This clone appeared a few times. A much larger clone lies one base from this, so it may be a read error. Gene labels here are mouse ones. CDR3 sequence: CASSDNNQDTQYF. The sequenced CDR3 bases are TGTGCCAGCAGCGACAATAACCAAGAC. This chain uses TRBV19 with TRBJ2-5; D call uncertain. The read terminates 4 residues before the CDR3 end, so the remaining end is supplied by the germline J gene. Between the trimmed V and J ends, which lost 5 bases and 0 bases, there was a span of 7 bases. CDR3 length: 13 residues. Germline assignment: CDR1 FNHDT and CDR2 SITEND (reference sequence).

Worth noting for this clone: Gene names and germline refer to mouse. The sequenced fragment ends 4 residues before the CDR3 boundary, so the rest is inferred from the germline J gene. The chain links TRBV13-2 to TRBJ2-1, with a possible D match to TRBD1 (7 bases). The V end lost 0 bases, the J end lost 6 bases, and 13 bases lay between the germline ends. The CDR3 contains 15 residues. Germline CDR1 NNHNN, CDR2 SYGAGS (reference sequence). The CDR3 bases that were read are TGTGCCAGCGGTGATGCGAGGGGGCGAGTTGCT. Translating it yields CASGDARGRVA. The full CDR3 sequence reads CASGDARGRVAEQFF.

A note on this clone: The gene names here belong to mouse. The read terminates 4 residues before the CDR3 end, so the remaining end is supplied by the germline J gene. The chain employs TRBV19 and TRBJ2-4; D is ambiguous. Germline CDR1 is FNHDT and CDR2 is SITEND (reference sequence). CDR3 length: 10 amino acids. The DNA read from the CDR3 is TGTGCCAGCAGAGAAAAC. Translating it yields CASREN. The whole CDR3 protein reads CASRENTLYF.

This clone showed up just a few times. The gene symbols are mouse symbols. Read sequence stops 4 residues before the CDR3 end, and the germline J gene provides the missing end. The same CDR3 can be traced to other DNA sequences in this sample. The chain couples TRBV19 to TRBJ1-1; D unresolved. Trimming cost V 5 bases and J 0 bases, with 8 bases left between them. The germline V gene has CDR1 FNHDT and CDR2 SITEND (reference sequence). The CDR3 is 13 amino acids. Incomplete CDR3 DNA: TGTGCCAGCAGAAGACAAGCAAACACA. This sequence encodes CASRRQANT. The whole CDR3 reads CASRRQANTEVFF.